A single sample is the source of the 20 T cell receptor beta chains below, sequenced in a study of T-cell memory formation after mild COVID-19. One entry per CDR3 protein results from TCRdb running MiXCR on the 5' RACE reads. The table lists approximately 580,000 distinct CDR3 sequences, 20% of them singletons. Sequences were obtained from PBMCs or a T cell subset sorted from them (not recorded which). The receptors shown here come from an adult woman who had mild COVID-19 (a few samples of this study predate the infection). Cell type and time point are not known.

This clonotype came up once. V is TRBV6-5 and J is TRBJ2-5; D is unclear. The CDR3 consists of 13 residues. Looked up from germline, CDR1 is MNHEY and CDR2 is SVGAGI. V shed 7 bases and J shed 4 bases, with 13 bases lying between them. The CDR3 sequence: CASTGDTRETQYF. In DNA, the CDR3 is TGTGCCAGCACCGGCGACACTCGAGAGACCCAGTACTTC.

The gene calls are TRBV25-1 and TRBJ2-3; the D is unclear. Germline V lookup: CDR1 MGHDK, CDR2 SYGVNS. V gave up 3 bases and J gave up 3 bases, with 10 bases separating them. The CDR3 contains 14 residues. The chain's CDR3 is CASSEVGVTDTQYF. CDR3 bases: TGTGCCAGCAGTGAGGTTGGTGTGACAGATACGCAGTATTTT. Together with reference TRBV25-1 and TRBJ2-3, the CDR3 gives the full variable domain: EADIYQTPRYLVIGTGKKITLECSQTMGHDKMYWYQQDPGMELHLIHYSYGVNSTEKGDLSSESTVSRIRTEHFPLTLESARPSHTSQYLCASSEVGVTDTQYFGPGTRLTVL.

The rearrangement joins TRBV20-1 to TRBJ2-3; the D gene is possibly TRBD2 (6 bases). This CDR3 spans 15 amino acids. V lost 1 base to trimming and J lost 5 bases, with 16 bases between them. Per germline, CDR1 DFQATT and CDR2 SNEGSKA (reference sequence). The CDR3 sequence: CSARGRGPRGDTQYF. In DNA, the CDR3 is TGCAGTGCTAGAGGGAGGGGACCCCGGGGAGATACGCAGTATTTT.

The rearrangement uses TRBV30 and TRBJ2-5; D is perhaps TRBD1 (6 bases). The CDR3 is 14 amino acids. Germline V gives CDR1 GTSNPN, CDR2 SVGIG (reference sequence). Trimming removed 2 bases at V and 2 bases at J, with 12 bases between. DNA for the CDR3: TGTGCCTGGAGTTCTGGACAGCTGCAAGAGACCCAGTACTTC. It is translated as CAWSSGQLQETQYF.

This clonotype occurred a few times. The chain combines TRBV6-6 with TRBJ2-7; either TRBD1 or TRBD2 may fit D (6 bases each). This CDR3 comprises 13 residues. CDR1 MNHNY and CDR2 SVGAGI come from the germline V gene (reference sequence). V was shortened by 8 bases and J by 2 bases, with 13 bases between the two germline ends. The CDR3 sequence is CASHGGRAYEQYF. In nucleotides, the CDR3 is TGTGCCAGCCACGGGGGCCGGGCCTACGAGCAGTACTTC.

V and J are TRBV5-1 and TRBJ2-7; tentative D call: TRBD1 (6 bases). Germline V gene lookup returns CDR1 SGHRS and CDR2 YFSETQ. The CDR3 length is 14 residues. V was trimmed by 4 bases and J by 4 bases, leaving 15 bases between them. CDR3 nucleotides: TGCGCCAGCAGCCCTACAACAGGGAAGTACGAGCAGTACTTC. The encoded protein is CASSPTTGKYEQYF.

This clonotype was detected ten times or more. The chain links TRBV29-1 to TRBJ2-1; no clear D. V gave up 7 bases and J gave up 2 bases, with 18 bases separating them. The CDR3 consists of 15 residues. CDR1 is SQVTM and CDR2 is ANQGSEA in the germline V gene. This CDR3 reads CSAELKRPAYNEQFF. The CDR3 nucleotides are TGCAGCGCAGAACTCAAGCGCCCGGCCTACAATGAGCAGTTCTTC.

The chain joins TRBV28 to TRBJ1-5, with 7 bases that match TRBD1. Germline V gene data show CDR1 as MDHEN and CDR2 as SYDVKM. With 1 base clipped from V and 7 bases from J, the junction kept 4 bases outside the gene matches. This CDR3 comprises 14 residues. CDR3 sequence reads: CASSLLTGRQPQHF. The CDR3 bases are TGTGCCAGCAGTTTATTGACAGGGAGGCAGCCCCAGCATTTT.

This clonotype was seen more than once but under ten times. V usage is TRBV7-6 and J usage is TRBJ2-3, with 11 bases aligning to TRBD1. V was pared by 5 bases and J by 4 bases, with 5 bases of the junction left unmatched. Germline loops: CDR1 SGHVS, CDR2 FNYEAQ. The CDR3 sequence is 15 residues long. Written as DNA, the CDR3 is TGTGCCAGCAGCCTAGGGACAGGGGGACCAGATACGCAGTATTTT. Translating gives CASSLGTGGPDTQYF.

This clonotype has a handful of counts. The chain couples TRBV7-6 to TRBJ2-1; D is perhaps TRBD2 (5 bases). The V end was cut by 2 bases, the J end by 8 bases, with 25 bases between. Germline V lookup: CDR1 SGHVS, CDR2 FNYEAQ. The CDR3 runs to 18 residues. CDR3 DNA: TGTGCCAGCAGCTTAACCGTACCTAGTATTTTCGGGGTGCATGAGCAGTTCTTC. Translation gives CASSLTVPSIFGVHEQFF.

The chain employs TRBV7-9 and TRBJ2-3, with D perhaps matching TRBD1 or TRBD2 (5 bases each). V lost 0 bases to trimming and J lost 3 bases, with 10 bases between them. This CDR3 contains 15 residues. CDR1 is SEHNR, CDR2 FQNEAQ, per germline (reference sequence). This CDR3 is CASSLAIGTTDTQYF. The CDR3 bases are TGTGCCAGCAGCTTAGCTATCGGGACGACAGATACGCAGTATTTT.

J is TRBJ2-5 and V is TRBV19; 10 bases line up with TRBD2. In germline, CDR1 is LNHDA, CDR2 SQIVND (reference sequence). V shed 3 bases, J shed 2 bases, and the junction held 6 bases outside the gene matches. The CDR3 length is 16 residues. In nucleotides, the CDR3 is TGTGCCAGTAGTATTGAAGCGGGGGGGACACAAGAGACCCAGTACTTC. Translation gives CASSIEAGGTQETQYF.

This clonotype was seen only a few times. The chain links TRBV7-2 to TRBJ2-5; TRBD2 matches at 15 bases. This CDR3 is built from 18 residues. V lost 1 base to trimming and J lost 2 bases; unmatched junction nucleotides: 5. Germline V lookup: CDR1 SGHTA, CDR2 FQGNSA. Here the CDR3 reads CASSLVPGLAGGQETQYF. For the CDR3, the DNA is TGTGCCAGCAGCTTAGTCCCGGGACTAGCGGGAGGTCAAGAGACCCAGTACTTC.

The chain couples TRBV3-1 to TRBJ1-5; 7 nucleotides match TRBD1. With 4 bases clipped from V and 6 bases from J, the junction kept 9 bases outside the gene matches. The CDR3 totals 15 residues. Germline values: CDR1 LGHDT, CDR2 YNNKEL (reference sequence). CDR3 in DNA: TGTGCCAGCAGCCCAGGGGGTGGGTCGGGTCAGCCCCAGCATTTT. This sequence encodes CASSPGGGSGQPQHF.

The chain's CDR3 is CATRGTFSTDTQYF. CDR3 coding DNA: TGTGCCACCAGGGGGACATTCAGCACAGATACGCAGTATTTT. This sequence joins TRBV15 and TRBJ2-3; tentatively, D is TRBD1 (6 bases). This CDR3 has 14 amino acids. V lost 6 bases, J lost 0 bases, and 10 bases lay in between. CDR1 is LNHNV and CDR2 is YYDKDF in the germline V gene (reference sequence).

A remark on this clonotype: Germline and junction disagree at one end, which may indicate a read error. V usage is TRBV7-3 and J usage is TRBJ1-1; 8 bases agree with TRBD1. The CDR3 totals 15 residues. Germline values: CDR1 SGHTA, CDR2 FQGTGA. This CDR3 is CASSLTGEGDTEDFF. CDR3 DNA sequence: TGTGCCAGCAGCTTGACAGGGGAGGGAGACACTGAAGATTTCTTT. Drawing the rest from reference TRBV7-3 and TRBJ1-1, the complete variable domain is GAGVSQTPSNKVTEKGKYVELRCDPISGHTALYWYRQSLGQGPEFLIYFQGTGAADDSGLPNDRFFAVRPEGSVSTLKIQRTERGDSAVYLCASSLTGEGDTEDFFGQGTRLTVV.

This chain connects TRBV12-3 or TRBV12-4 to TRBJ1-2; 9 nucleotides agree with TRBD1. V lost 7 bases and J lost 8; bases outside the gene matches: 8. This CDR3 has 13 residues. CDR3 region: CASTGQGRLGYTF. CDR3 DNA sequence: TGTGCCAGCACGGGACAGGGCCGGCTGGGCTACACCTTC.

The J gene is TRBJ2-1, the V gene TRBV24-1; D is unclear. V was pared by 1 base and J by 10 bases, with 16 bases between. Germline-derived CDR1 and CDR2 are KGHDR and SFDVKD. The CDR3 runs 15 residues. The CDR3: CATSDLRAAGWEQFF. CDR3 sequence (DNA): TGTGCCACCAGTGATTTAAGGGCAGCCGGATGGGAGCAGTTCTTC.

The chain is built from TRBV6-1 and TRBJ2-5, with D possibly being TRBD1 or TRBD2 (5 bases each). Germline CDR1 reads MNHNS; CDR2 reads SASEGT. CDR3 length: 16 residues. Between the trimmed V and J ends, which lost 1 base and 2 bases, there was a span of 14 bases. DNA for the CDR3: TGTGCCAGCAGTGAAGGGTTTCGGGGACCTCAAGAGACCCAGTACTTC. It specifies CASSEGFRGPQETQYF.

This clonotype was seen only a few times. This chain links TRBV5-1 with TRBJ2-1; D not resolved. The CDR3 length is 13 residues. V dropped 6 bases and J dropped 6 bases, with 13 bases sitting between them. Germline CDR1 is SGHRS and CDR2 is YFSETQ. In DNA form, the CDR3 reads TGCGCCAGCACCTACTCCGTTGGCAATGAGCAGTTCTTC. Translated: CASTYSVGNEQFF. Filled out from reference TRBV5-1 and TRBJ2-1, the complete variable domain reads KAGVTQTPRYLIKTRGQQVTLSCSPISGHRSVSWYQQTPGQGLQFLFEYFSETQRNKGNFPGRFSGRQFSNSRSEMNVSTLELGDSALYLCASTYSVGNEQFFGPGTRLTVL.